These T cell receptor beta chains were read from a single sample in a study of T-cell reconstitution after alpha-beta-depleted transplantation in children. TCRdb itself ran the PCR reads through MiXCR, one entry per CDR3 protein. The data show about 260,000 distinct CDR3 sequences, with around 8% seen just once and nearly 6.5% held by the top ten. This specimen consisted of PBMCs, mostly from graft donor cells, obtained 180 days after TCRalphabeta/CD19-depleted stem cell transplant. The receptors shown here come from a male patient aged 10 to 17 who had a stem cell transplant for acute lymphoblastic leukemia, so the T cells may come from the graft donor. Each CDR3 is given without its conserved first and last residue.

J gene: TRBJ2-1; V gene: TRBV20-1; CDR3 protein: SASTTRRNNEQF
J gene: TRBJ2-1; V gene: TRBV5-1; CDR3 protein: ASSLRGPRAYEQF
J gene: TRBJ2-7; V gene: TRBV6-2/TRBV6-3; CDR3 protein: ASRRQATYEQY
J gene: TRBJ2-7; V gene: TRBV28; CDR3 protein: ASKGRTVIYEQY
J gene: TRBJ1-6; V gene: TRBV28; CDR3 protein: ASSLPQGAGSPLH
J gene: TRBJ2-7; V gene: TRBV28; CDR3 protein: ASSWVSYEQY
J gene: TRBJ2-3; V gene: TRBV2; CDR3 protein: ASRPVVAGGPLDTQY
J gene: TRBJ2-1; V gene: TRBV20-1; CDR3 protein: SASLLAGAYSYNEQF
J gene: TRBJ2-5; V gene: TRBV18; CDR3 protein: ASAGQGARETQY
J gene: TRBJ2-7; V gene: TRBV7-9; CDR3 protein: ASSSWDRGPDEQY
J gene: TRBJ2-3; V gene: TRBV6-1; CDR3 protein: ASAVRGGLTDTQY
J gene: TRBJ2-4; V gene: TRBV29-1; CDR3 protein: SPPLGYSSKNIQY
J gene: TRBJ2-2; V gene: TRBV20-1; CDR3 protein: SAPPKHRGRSTGELF
J gene: TRBJ2-3; V gene: TRBV27; CDR3 protein: ASSTLIGTSGGMTDTQY
J gene: TRBJ2-5; V gene: TRBV9; CDR3 protein: ASSVGKGLAGPFYQETQY
J gene: TRBJ2-4; V gene: TRBV15; CDR3 protein: AVGTWDKNIQY
J gene: TRBJ1-3; V gene: TRBV7-2; CDR3 protein: ASQPGRGKNGNTIY
J gene: TRBJ2-4; V gene: TRBV5-1; CDR3 protein: ASSLERSRGGRTKNIQY
J gene: TRBJ2-7; V gene: TRBV5-1; CDR3 protein: ASSLGLAGGEQY
J gene: TRBJ1-1; V gene: TRBV7-8; CDR3 protein: ASRSDPRARGPNTEAF
J gene: TRBJ2-7; V gene: TRBV9; CDR3 protein: ASSVAGPQGFSYEQY
J gene: TRBJ2-5; V gene: TRBV2; CDR3 protein: ASNRVETQY
J gene: TRBJ2-7; V gene: TRBV4-3; CDR3 protein: ASSQGTPFYEQY
J gene: TRBJ1-5; V gene: TRBV12-3/TRBV12-4; CDR3 protein: ASSLWGDQQPQH
J gene: TRBJ2-1; V gene: TRBV23-1; CDR3 protein: ASSQGLAGAYNEQF
J gene: TRBJ2-6; V gene: TRBV7-3; CDR3 protein: ASSFHTPSGANVLT
J gene: TRBJ2-2; V gene: TRBV7-9; CDR3 protein: ASSPRTNTGELF
J gene: TRBJ2-3; V gene: TRBV11-2; CDR3 protein: ASSLAQGLSTDTQY
J gene: TRBJ1-2; V gene: TRBV5-5; CDR3 protein: ASSLGPGVDYT